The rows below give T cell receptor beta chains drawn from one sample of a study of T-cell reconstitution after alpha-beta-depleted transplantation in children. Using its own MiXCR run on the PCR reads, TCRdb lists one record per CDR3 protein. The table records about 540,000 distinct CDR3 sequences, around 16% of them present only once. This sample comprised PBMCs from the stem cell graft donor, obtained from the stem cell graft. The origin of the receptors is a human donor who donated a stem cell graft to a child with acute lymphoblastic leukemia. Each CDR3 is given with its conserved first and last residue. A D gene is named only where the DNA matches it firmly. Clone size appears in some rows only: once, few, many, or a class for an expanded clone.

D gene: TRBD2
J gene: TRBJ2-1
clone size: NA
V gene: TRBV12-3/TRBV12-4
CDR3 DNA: TGTGCCAGCAGTTTAAATGGCGGGAGCAATGAGCAGTTCTTC
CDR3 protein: CASSLNGGSNEQFF

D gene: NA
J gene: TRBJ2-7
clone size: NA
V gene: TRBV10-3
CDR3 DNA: TGTGCCATCAGCTTCGGGACGGGCGAGCAGTACTTC
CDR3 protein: CAISFGTGEQYF

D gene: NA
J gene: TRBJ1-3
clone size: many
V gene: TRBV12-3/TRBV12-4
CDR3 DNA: TGTGCCAGCAGTTTACACTCTGGAAACACCATATATTTT
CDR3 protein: CASSLHSGNTIYF

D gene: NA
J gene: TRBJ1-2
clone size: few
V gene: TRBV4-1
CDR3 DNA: TGCGCCAGCAGCCGAATACACCTTTACTATGGCTACACCTTC
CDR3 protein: CASSRIHLYYGYTF

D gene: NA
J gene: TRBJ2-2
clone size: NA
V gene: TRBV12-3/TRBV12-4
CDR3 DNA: TGTGCCAGCGCTCGGCTTACCTCCGGGGAGCTGTTTTTT
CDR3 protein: CASARLTSGELFF

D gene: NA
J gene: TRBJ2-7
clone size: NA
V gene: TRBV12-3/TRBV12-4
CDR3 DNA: TGTGCCAGCAGCCAGGTGGGATATTACTCCTACGAGCAGTACTTC
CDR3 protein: CASSQVGYYSYEQYF

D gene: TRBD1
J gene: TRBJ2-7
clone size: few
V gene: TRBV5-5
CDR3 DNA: TGTGCCAGCAGCTTGGGAAGGGGGCGGACGGGGTCCTACGAGCAGTACTTC
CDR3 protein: CASSLGRGRTGSYEQYF

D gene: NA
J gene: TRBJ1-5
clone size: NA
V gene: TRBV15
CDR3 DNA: TGTGCCACCAGCAGCAGCCCGCGGGAGTTGGGTCAGCCCCAGCATTTT
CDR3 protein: CATSSSPRELGQPQHF

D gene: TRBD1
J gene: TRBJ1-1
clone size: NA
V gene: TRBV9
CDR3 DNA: TGTGCCAGCAGCCCTCGACAGGGGCAGAACACTGAAGCTTTCTTT
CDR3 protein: CASSPRQGQNTEAFF

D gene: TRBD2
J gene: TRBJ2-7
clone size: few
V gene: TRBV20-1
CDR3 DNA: TGCAGTGCTAGTAGGGCTAGCGGGGCAAGACCCTACGAGCAGTACTTC
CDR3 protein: CSASRASGARPYEQYF

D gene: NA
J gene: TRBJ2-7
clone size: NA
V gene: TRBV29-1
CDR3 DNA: TGCAGCGTTGAAAGGGACGAGCAGTACTTC
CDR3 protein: CSVERDEQYF

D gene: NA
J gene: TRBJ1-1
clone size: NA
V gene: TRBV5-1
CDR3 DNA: TGCGCCAGCAGCTTTGTCGCAGGGTCCCCCACTGAAGCTTTCTTT
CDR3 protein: CASSFVAGSPTEAFF

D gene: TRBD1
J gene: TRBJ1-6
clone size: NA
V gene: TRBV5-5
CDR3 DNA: TGTGCCAGCAGCTGGGACAGACCCAATTCACCCCTCCACTTT
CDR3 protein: CASSWDRPNSPLHF

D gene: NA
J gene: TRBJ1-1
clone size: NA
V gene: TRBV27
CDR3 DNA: TGTGCCAGCAGTCCTCGGACGGGGTGGAACACTGAAGCTTTCTTT
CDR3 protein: CASSPRTGWNTEAFF

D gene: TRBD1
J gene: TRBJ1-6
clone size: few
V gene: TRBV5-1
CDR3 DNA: TGCGCCAGCAGCACCAGGGGGGATTCACCCCTCCACTTT
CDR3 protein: CASSTRGDSPLHF

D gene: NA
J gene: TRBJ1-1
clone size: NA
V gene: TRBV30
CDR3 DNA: TGTGCCTTATATACAGCGCGTTTCTATGAAGCTTTCTTT
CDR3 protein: CALYTARFYEAFF

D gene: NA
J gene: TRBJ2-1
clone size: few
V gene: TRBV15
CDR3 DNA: TGTGCCACCAGCAGAGTCAGGGACAATGAGCAGTTCTTC
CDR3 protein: CATSRVRDNEQFF

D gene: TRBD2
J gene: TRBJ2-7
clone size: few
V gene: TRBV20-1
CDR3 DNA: TGCAGTGCGCCGATACTAGCGGGAGGCTCCTACGAGCAGTACTTC
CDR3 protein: CSAPILAGGSYEQYF

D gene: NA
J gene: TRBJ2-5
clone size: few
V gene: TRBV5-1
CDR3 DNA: TGCGCCAGCAGCGGCTCGGAGACCCAGTACTTC
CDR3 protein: CASSGSETQYF

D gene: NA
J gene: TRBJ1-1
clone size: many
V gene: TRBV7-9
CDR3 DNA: TGTGCCAGCAGCTTCGAGGGTCTATCTGAAGCTTTCTTT
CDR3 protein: CASSFEGLSEAFF

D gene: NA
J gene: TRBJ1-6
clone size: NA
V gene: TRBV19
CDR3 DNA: TGTGCCAGTAGACGGGGTGGACAGCAAAATTCACCCCTCCACTTT
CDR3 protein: CASRRGGQQNSPLHF

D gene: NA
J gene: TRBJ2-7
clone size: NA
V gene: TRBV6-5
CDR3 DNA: TGTGCCAGCACCCGGGGTCCTGACGAGCAGTACTTC
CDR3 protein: CASTRGPDEQYF

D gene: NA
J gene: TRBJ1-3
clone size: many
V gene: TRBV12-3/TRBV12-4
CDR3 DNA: TGTGCCAGCAGTTTCGGGGGGCCCGGGGGAGGAAACACCATATATTTT
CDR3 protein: CASSFGGPGGGNTIYF

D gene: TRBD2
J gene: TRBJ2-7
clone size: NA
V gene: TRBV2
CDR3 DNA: TGTGCCAGATCTAGCGGGAGGGCCCCCTACGAGCAGTACTTC
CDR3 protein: CARSSGRAPYEQYF

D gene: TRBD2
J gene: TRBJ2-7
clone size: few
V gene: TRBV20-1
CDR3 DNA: TGCAGTGCTAGAGGGGGACTAGCGGGACTTGCCTACGAGCAGTACTTC
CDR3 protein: CSARGGLAGLAYEQYF

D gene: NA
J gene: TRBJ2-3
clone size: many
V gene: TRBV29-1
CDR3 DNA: TGCAGCGTTGAAGATCTCGGAGATACGCAGTATTTT
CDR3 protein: CSVEDLGDTQYF

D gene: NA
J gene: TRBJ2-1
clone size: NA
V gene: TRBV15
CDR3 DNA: TGTGCCACCAGCAGAGGATGGGGGCAGGGGGGAAAAGCCTACAATGAGCAGTTCTTC
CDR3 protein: CATSRGWGQGGKAYNEQFF

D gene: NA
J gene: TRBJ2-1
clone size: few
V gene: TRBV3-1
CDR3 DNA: TGTGCCAGCAGCCAAGAAGACGGGAACTACAATGAGCAGTTCTTC
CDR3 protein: CASSQEDGNYNEQFF

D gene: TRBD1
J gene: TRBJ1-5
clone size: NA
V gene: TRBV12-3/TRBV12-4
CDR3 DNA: TGTGCCAGCAGCGACGGACAGGGTCTCGGTCAGCCCCAGCATTTT
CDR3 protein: CASSDGQGLGQPQHF

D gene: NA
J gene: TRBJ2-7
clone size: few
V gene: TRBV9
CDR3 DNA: TGTGCCAGCAGCGTAGGAGGACCCCGCGTGAACGAGCAGTACTTC
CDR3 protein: CASSVGGPRVNEQYF

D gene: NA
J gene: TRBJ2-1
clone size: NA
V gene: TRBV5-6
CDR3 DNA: TGTGCCAGCAGCGCCTTGTTTGAGCGGACCTACAATGAGCAGTTCTTC
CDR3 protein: CASSALFERTYNEQFF

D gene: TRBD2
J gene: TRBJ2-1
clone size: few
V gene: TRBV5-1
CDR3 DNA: TGCGCCAGCAGCGAAGGCGGTTCGGGAGGAAATGAGCAGTTCTTC
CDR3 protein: CASSEGGSGGNEQFF

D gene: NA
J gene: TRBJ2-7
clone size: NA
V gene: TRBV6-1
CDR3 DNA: TGTGCCAGCAGCGAAGGGGAGTCCGAGGGCTACGAGCAGTACTTC
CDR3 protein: CASSEGESEGYEQYF

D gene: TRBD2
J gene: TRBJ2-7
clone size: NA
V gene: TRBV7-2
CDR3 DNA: TGTGCCAGCAGCTTAGTAGGCCTAGCGGGAGGTTCCTACGAGCAGTACTTC
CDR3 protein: CASSLVGLAGGSYEQYF

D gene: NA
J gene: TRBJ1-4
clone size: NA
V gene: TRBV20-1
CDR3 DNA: TGCAGGGATTCAGGGGCTAATGAAAAACTGTTTTTT
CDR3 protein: CRDSGANEKLFF

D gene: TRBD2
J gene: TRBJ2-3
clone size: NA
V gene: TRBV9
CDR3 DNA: TGTGCCAGCAGCGGGACTAGCGGGAGTTCAGATACGCAGTATTTT
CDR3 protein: CASSGTSGSSDTQYF

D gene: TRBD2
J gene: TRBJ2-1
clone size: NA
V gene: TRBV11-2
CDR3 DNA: TGTGCCAGCAGCTTCTTTAACTGGACTAGCGGGAGGTATGAGCAGTTCTTC
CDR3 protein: CASSFFNWTSGRYEQFF

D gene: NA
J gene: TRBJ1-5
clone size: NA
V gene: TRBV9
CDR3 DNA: TGTGCCAGCAGCGTAGAAGGACAGACCAATCAGCCCCAGCATTTT
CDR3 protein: CASSVEGQTNQPQHF

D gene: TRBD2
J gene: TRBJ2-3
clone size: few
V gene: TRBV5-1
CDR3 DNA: TGCGCCAGCAGCGGACTAGTTTCGGTGGATACGCAGTATTTT
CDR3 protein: CASSGLVSVDTQYF

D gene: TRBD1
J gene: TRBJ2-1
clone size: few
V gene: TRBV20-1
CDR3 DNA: TGCAGTGCTAGATCGCGCCTCGGGACAGGGGGAAACAATGAGCAGTTCTTC
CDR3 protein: CSARSRLGTGGNNEQFF

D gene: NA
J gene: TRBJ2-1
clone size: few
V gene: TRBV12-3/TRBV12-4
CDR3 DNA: TGTGCCAGCAGTTTAAGGGTACGGAGATCCTACAATGAGCAGTTCTTC
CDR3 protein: CASSLRVRRSYNEQFF

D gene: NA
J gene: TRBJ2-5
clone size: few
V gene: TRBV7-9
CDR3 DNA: TGTGCCAGCGGCCTCTGGGGCCATTACGAAGTAGAGACCCAGTACTTC
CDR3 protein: CASGLWGHYEVETQYF

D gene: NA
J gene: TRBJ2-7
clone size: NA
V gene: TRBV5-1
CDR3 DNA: TGCGCCAGCAGCAGCAGGGGACCGTCCTACGAGCAGTACTTC
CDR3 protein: CASSSRGPSYEQYF

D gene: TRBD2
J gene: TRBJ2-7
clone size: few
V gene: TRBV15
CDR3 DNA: TGTGCCACCAGCAGAGACGGGACTAGCGGACCCTACGAGCAGTACTTC
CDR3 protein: CATSRDGTSGPYEQYF

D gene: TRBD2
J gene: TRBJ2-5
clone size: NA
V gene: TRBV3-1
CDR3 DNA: TGTGCCAGCAGCCAGAGGACTAGCCAAGAGACCCAGTACTTC
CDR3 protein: CASSQRTSQETQYF

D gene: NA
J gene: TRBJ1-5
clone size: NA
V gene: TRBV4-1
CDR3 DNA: TGCGCCAGCAGCCATAACCAGGGAAATCAGCCCCAGCATTTT
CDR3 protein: CASSHNQGNQPQHF

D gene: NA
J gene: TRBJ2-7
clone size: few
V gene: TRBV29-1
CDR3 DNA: TGCAGCGTGGCCCAAGGATCCTACGAGCAGTACTTC
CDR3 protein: CSVAQGSYEQYF

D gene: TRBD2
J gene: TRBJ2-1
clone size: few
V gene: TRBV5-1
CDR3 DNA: TGCGCCAGCAGCTTTTCCGGATTGAGCGGGGGCTGCTCCTACAATGAGCAGTTCTTC
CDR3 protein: CASSFSGLSGGCSYNEQFF

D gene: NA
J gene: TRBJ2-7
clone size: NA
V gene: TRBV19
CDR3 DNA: TGTGCCAGTAGCTTCTTCGGGACACCTATGGAGCAGTACTTC
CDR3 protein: CASSFFGTPMEQYF

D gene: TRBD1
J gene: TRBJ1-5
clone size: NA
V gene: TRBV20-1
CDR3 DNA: TGCAGTGCTAGAGATCTGACAGGGGTTAAGCCCCAGCATTTT
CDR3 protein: CSARDLTGVKPQHF

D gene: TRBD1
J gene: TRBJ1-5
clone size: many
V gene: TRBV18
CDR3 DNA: TGTGCCAGCAGCCCGGACAGGGGCAATCAGCCCCAGCATTTT
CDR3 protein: CASSPDRGNQPQHF

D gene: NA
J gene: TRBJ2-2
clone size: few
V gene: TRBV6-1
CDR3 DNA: TGTGCCAGCACCCGGTTTGTCGCCGGGGAGCTGTTTTTT
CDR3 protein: CASTRFVAGELFF